A selection of T cell receptor beta chains follows, all from one sample in a study of monozygotic twins with inflammatory bowel disease. TCRdb reworked the 5' RACE reads into one entry per CDR3 protein, no DNA. The sample's table shows over 200,000 distinct CDR3 sequences. Sequencing used blood. The receptors derive from a human donor with ulcerative colitis or Crohn's disease, or a healthy co-twin of an affected twin (not recorded which). The CDR3 runs from the conserved cysteine through the conserved F or W.

CDR3 protein: CASSSRRGGSYNEQFF; V gene: TRBV11-3; J gene: TRBJ2-1
CDR3 protein: CASTPSLGSNQPQHF; V gene: TRBV12-3/TRBV12-4; J gene: TRBJ1-5
CDR3 protein: CASSLMRNTEAFF; V gene: TRBV5-4; J gene: TRBJ1-1
CDR3 protein: CASSRDRGHQNTGELFF; V gene: TRBV11-2; J gene: TRBJ2-2
CDR3 protein: CASSLRRAGAYPDLAKNIQYF; V gene: TRBV12-3/TRBV12-4; J gene: TRBJ2-4
CDR3 protein: CASSPHTKNTEAFF; V gene: TRBV9; J gene: TRBJ1-1
CDR3 protein: CATSRPIPESGVGAFF; V gene: TRBV15; J gene: TRBJ1-1
CDR3 protein: CASSREGTYYGYTF; V gene: TRBV4-1; J gene: TRBJ1-2
CDR3 protein: CASRRSWDRGDTEAFF; V gene: TRBV12-3/TRBV12-4; J gene: TRBJ1-1
CDR3 protein: CAISRKAELALIRTDTQYF; V gene: TRBV10-3; J gene: TRBJ2-3
CDR3 protein: CASSFDSAGDIQYF; V gene: TRBV11-2; J gene: TRBJ2-4
CDR3 protein: CASRPGQLNTEAFF; V gene: TRBV12-3/TRBV12-4; J gene: TRBJ1-1
CDR3 protein: CASSRPGLAGGREQFF; V gene: TRBV13; J gene: TRBJ2-1
CDR3 protein: CATSDWGTEEEETQYF; V gene: TRBV24-1; J gene: TRBJ2-5
CDR3 protein: CASSPIPGTGRGTDTQYF; V gene: TRBV12-3/TRBV12-4; J gene: TRBJ2-3
CDR3 protein: CSVARPPGYEQYF; V gene: TRBV29-1; J gene: TRBJ2-7
CDR3 protein: CSAFAGGPETQYF; V gene: TRBV20-1; J gene: TRBJ2-5
CDR3 protein: CASSLDRVAWSGELFF; V gene: TRBV5-1; J gene: TRBJ2-2
CDR3 protein: CASRPTGSSYNEQFF; V gene: TRBV6-1; J gene: TRBJ2-1
CDR3 protein: CASASSGGTDTQYF; V gene: TRBV5-6; J gene: TRBJ2-3
CDR3 protein: CASSRGQGGPGELFF; V gene: TRBV5-5; J gene: TRBJ2-2
CDR3 protein: CSARAGTLVGELFF; V gene: TRBV20-1; J gene: TRBJ2-2
CDR3 protein: CASSLVGGDNEQFF; V gene: TRBV5-1; J gene: TRBJ2-1
CDR3 protein: CASSLGGTNSPLHF; V gene: TRBV12-3/TRBV12-4; J gene: TRBJ1-6
CDR3 protein: CASNPAGSPYNEQFF; V gene: TRBV3-1; J gene: TRBJ2-1
CDR3 protein: CASSPNREAVGTQYF; V gene: TRBV5-1; J gene: TRBJ2-5
CDR3 protein: CASSPRHRGPYEQYF; V gene: TRBV5-1; J gene: TRBJ2-7
CDR3 protein: CSASIQGAEAFF; V gene: TRBV20-1; J gene: TRBJ1-1
CDR3 protein: CASSLDAGDSNQPQHF; V gene: TRBV5-1; J gene: TRBJ1-5
CDR3 protein: CAIGDRAQQPQHF; V gene: TRBV10-3; J gene: TRBJ1-5
CDR3 protein: CSVVIPQGLNYGYTF; V gene: TRBV29-1; J gene: TRBJ1-2
CDR3 protein: CATSDIANTGELFF; V gene: TRBV24-1; J gene: TRBJ2-2
CDR3 protein: CSASPGGTSSYEQYF; V gene: TRBV20-1; J gene: TRBJ2-7
CDR3 protein: CATSRGRGGGNTIYF; V gene: TRBV15; J gene: TRBJ1-3
CDR3 protein: CASSPRAASYGYTF; V gene: TRBV18; J gene: TRBJ1-2
CDR3 protein: CASSYSTGGSSRSYNSPLHF; V gene: TRBV6-2/TRBV6-3; J gene: TRBJ1-6
CDR3 protein: CASSQEYPSLRWAGELFF; V gene: TRBV4-1; J gene: TRBJ2-2
CDR3 protein: CASSTGLTTDTQYF; V gene: TRBV5-1; J gene: TRBJ2-3
CDR3 protein: CASSELFKSSYNSPLHF; V gene: TRBV5-5; J gene: TRBJ1-6
CDR3 protein: CSVEVQNEQFF; V gene: TRBV29-1; J gene: TRBJ2-1
CDR3 protein: CAIDVESISYEQYF; V gene: TRBV2; J gene: TRBJ2-7
CDR3 protein: CSAKGPKGNTEAFF; V gene: TRBV20-1; J gene: TRBJ1-1